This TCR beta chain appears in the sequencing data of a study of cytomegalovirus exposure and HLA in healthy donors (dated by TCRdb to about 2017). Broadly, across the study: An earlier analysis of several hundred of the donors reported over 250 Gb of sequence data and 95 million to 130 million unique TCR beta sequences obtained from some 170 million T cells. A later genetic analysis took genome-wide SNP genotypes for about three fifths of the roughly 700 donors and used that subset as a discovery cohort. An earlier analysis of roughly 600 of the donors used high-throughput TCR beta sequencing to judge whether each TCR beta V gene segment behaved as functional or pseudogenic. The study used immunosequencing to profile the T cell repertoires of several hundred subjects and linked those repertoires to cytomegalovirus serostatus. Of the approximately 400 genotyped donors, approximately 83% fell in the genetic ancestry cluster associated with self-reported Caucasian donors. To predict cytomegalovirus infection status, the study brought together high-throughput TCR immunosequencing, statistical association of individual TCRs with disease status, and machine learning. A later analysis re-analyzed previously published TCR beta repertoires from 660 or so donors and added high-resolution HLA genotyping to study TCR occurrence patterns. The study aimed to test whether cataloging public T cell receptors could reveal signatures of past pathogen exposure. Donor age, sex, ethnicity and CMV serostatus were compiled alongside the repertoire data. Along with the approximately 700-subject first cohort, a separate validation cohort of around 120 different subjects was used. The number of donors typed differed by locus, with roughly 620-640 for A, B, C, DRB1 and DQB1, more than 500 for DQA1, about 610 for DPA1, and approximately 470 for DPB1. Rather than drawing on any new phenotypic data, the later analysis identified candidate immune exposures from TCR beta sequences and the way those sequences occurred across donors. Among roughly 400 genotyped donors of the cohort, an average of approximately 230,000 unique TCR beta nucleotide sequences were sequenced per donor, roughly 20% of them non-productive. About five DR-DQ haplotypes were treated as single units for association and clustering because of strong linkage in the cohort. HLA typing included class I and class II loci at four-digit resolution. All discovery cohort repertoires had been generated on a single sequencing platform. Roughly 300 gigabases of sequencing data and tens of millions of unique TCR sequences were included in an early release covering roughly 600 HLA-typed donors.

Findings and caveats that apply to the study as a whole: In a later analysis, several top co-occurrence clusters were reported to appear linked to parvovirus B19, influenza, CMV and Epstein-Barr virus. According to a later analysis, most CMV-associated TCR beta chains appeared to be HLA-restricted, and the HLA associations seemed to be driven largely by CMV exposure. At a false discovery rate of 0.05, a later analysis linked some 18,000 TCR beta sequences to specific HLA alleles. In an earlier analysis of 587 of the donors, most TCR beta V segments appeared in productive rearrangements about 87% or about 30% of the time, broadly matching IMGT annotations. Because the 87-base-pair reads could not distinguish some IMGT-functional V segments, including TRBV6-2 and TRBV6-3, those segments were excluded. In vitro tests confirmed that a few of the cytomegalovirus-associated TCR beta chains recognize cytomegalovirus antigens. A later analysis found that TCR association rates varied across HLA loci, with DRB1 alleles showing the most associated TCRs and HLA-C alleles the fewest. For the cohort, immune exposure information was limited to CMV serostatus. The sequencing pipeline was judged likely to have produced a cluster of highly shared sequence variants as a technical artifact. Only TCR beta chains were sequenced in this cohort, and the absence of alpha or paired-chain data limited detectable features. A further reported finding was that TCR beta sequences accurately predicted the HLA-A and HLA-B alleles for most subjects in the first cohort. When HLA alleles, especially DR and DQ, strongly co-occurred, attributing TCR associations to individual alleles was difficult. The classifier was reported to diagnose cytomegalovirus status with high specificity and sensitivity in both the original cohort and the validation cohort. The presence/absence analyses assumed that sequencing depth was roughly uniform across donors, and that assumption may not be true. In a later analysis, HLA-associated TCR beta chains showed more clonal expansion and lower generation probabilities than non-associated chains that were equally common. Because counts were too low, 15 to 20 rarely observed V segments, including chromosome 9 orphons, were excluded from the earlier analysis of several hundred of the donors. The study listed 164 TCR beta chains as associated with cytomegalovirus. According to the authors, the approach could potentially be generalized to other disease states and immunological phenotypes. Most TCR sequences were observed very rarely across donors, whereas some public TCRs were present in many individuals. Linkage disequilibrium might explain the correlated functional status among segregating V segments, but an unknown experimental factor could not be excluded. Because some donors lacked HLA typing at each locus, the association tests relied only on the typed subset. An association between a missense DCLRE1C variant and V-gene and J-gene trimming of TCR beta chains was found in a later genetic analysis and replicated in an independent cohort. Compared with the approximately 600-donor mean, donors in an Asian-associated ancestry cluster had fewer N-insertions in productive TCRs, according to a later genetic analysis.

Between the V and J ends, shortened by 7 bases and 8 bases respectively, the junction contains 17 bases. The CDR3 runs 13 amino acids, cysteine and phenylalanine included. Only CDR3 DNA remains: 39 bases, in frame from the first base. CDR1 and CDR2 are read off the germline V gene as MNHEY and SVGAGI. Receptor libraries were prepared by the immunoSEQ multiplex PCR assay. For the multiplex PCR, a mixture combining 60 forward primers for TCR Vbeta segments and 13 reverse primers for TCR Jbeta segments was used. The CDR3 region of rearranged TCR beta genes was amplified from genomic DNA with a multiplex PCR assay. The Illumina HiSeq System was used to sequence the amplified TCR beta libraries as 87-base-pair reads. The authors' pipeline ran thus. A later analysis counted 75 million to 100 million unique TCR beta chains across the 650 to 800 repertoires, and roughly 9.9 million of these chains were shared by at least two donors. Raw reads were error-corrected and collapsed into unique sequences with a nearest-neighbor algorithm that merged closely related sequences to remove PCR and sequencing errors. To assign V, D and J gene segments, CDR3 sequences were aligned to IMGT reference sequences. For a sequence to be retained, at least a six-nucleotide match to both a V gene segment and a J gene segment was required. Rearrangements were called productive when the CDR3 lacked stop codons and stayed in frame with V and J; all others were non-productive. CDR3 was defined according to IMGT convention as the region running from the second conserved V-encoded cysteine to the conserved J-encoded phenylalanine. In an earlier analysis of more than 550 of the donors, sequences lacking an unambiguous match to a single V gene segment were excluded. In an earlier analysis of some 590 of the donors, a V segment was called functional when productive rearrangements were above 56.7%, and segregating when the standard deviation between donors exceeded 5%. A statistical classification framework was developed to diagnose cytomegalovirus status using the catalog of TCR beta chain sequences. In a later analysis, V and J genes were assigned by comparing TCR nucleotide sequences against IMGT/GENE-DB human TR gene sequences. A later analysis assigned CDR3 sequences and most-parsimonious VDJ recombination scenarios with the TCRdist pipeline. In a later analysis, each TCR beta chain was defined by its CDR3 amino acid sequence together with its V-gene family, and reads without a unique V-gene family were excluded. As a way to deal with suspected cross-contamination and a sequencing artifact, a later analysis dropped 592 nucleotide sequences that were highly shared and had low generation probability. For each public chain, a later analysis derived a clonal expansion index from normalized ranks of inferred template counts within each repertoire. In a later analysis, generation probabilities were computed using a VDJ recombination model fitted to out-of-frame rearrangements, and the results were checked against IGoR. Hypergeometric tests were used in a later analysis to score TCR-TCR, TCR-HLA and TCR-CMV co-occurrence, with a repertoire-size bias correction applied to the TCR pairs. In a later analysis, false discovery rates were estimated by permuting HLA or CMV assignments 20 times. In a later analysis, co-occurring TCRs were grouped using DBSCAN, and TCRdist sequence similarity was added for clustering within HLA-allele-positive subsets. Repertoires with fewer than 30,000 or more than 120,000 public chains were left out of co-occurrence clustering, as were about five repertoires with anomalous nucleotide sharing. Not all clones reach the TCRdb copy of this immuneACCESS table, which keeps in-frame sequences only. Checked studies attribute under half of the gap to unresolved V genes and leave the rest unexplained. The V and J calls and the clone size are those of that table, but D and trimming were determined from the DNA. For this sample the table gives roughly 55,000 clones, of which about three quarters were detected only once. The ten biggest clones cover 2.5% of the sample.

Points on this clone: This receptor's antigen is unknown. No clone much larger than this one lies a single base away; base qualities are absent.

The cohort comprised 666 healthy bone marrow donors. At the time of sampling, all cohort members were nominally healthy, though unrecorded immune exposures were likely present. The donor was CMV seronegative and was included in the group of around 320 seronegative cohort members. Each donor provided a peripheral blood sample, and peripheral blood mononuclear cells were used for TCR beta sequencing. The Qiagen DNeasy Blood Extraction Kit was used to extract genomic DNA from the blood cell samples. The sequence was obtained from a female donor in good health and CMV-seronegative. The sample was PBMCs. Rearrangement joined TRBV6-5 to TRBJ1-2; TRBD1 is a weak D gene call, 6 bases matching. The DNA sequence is TGTGCCAGCAAGAGGGGGGAGGGAGGAGGCTACACCTTC. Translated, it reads CASKRGEGGGYTF.